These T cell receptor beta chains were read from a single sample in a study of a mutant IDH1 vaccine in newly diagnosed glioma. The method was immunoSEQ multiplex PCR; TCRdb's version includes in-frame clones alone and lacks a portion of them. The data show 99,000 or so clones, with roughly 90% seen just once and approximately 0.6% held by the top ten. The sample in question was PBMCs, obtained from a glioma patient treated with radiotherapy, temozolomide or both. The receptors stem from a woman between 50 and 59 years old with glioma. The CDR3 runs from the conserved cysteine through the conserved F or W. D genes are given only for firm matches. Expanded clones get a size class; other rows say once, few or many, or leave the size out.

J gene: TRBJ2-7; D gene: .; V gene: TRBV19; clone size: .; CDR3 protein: CASTSGDIYEQYF; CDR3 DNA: TGTGCCAGTACCTCAGGGGACATCTACGAGCAGTACTTC
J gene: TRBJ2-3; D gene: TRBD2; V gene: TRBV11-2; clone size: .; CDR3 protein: CASSLDPLASGRYEDTQYF; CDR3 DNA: TGTGCCAGCAGCTTAGATCCTTTGGCTAGCGGGAGGTATGAAGATACGCAGTATTTT
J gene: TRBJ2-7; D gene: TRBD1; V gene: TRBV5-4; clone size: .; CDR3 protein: CASSLPGQGARGEQYF; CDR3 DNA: TGTGCCAGCAGCCTGCCCGGACAGGGGGCAAGAGGCGAGCAGTACTTC
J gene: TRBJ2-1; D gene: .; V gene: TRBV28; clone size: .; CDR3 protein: CASRREYGADEQFF; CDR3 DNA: TGTGCCAGCAGACGGGAGTACGGGGCGGATGAGCAGTTCTTC
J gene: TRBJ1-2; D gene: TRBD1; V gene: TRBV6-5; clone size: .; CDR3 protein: CASRSDRVGYTF; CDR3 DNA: TGTGCCAGCAGATCGGACAGGGTAGGCTACACCTTC
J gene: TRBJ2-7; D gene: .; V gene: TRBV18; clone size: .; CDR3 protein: CASSRGDILSYEQYF; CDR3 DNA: TGTGCCAGCTCACGAGGGGACATCCTCTCCTACGAGCAGTACTTC
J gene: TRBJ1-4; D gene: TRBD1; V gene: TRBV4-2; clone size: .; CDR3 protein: CASSPGEQGTEKLFF; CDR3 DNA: TGTGCCAGCAGCCCAGGGGAACAGGGGACTGAAAAACTGTTTTTT
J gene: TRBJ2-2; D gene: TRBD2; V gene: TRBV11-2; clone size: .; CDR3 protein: CASSPSFLTSPKDGELFF; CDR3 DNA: TGTGCCAGCAGCCCTAGCTTCTTGACTAGCCCGAAGGACGGGGAGCTGTTTTTT
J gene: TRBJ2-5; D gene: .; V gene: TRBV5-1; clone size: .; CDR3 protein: CASSLADRVQETQYF; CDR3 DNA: TGCGCCAGCAGCTTAGCGGACAGAGTTCAAGAGACCCAGTACTTC
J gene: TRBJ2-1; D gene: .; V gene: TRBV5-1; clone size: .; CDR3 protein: CASGISGPVNEQFF; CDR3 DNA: TGCGCCAGCGGAATTTCGGGACCCGTCAATGAGCAGTTCTTC
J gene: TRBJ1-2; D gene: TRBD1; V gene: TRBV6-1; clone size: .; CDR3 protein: CASSEEGTGAGGYTF; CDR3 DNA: TGTGCCAGCAGTGAAGAGGGGACAGGGGCAGGCGGCTACACCTTC
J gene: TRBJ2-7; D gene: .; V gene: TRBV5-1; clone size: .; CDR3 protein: CASSLNLAYSYEQYF; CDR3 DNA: TGCGCCAGCAGCTTGAACTTAGCGTACTCCTACGAGCAGTACTTC
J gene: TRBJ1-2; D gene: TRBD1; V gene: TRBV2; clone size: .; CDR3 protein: CATYRGDYTF; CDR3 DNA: TGTGCCACTTACAGGGGGGACTACACCTTC
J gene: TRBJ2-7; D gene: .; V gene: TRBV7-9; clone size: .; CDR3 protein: CASSQGPTTFAYEQYF; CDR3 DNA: TGTGCCAGCAGCCAGGGACCGACGACTTTCGCCTACGAGCAGTACTTC
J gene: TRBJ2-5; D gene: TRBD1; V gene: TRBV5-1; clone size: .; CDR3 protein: CASSGQGGETQYF; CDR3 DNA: TGCGCCAGCAGCGGACAGGGTGGCGAGACCCAGTACTTC
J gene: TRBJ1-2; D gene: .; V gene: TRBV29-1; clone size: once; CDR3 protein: CSVEDGNRFGYTF; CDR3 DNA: TGCAGCGTTGAAGATGGGAACCGTTTTGGCTACACCTTC
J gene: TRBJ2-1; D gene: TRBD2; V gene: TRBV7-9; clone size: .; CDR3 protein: CATSPSGNLGNEQFF; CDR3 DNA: TGTGCCACCTCCCCTAGCGGGAACTTGGGCAATGAGCAGTTCTTC
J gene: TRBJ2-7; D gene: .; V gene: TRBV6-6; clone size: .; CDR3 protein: CASSPTGKDSYEQYF; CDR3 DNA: TGTGCCAGCAGCCCAACAGGGAAAGACTCCTACGAGCAGTACTTC
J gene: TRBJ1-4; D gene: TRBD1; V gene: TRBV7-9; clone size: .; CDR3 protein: CASSSTGSFEKLFF; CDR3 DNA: TGTGCCAGCAGCTCGACAGGGTCATTTGAAAAACTGTTTTTT
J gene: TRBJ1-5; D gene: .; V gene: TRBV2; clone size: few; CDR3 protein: CAINAGGQGNQPQHF; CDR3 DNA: TGTGCCATCAACGCGGGGGGCCAGGGCAATCAGCCCCAGCATTTT
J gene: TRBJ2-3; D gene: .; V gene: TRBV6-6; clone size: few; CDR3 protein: CASSYRDITDTQYF; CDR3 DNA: TGTGCCAGCAGTTATAGGGATATCACAGATACGCAGTATTTT
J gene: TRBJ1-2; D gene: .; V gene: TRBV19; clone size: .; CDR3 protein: CASSSHLYSEDYGYTF; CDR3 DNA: TGTGCCAGTAGTTCACATTTGTATTCAGAGGACTATGGCTACACCTTC
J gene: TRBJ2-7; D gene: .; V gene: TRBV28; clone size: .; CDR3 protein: CASSLGAANSYEQYF; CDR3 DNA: TGTGCCAGCAGTTTAGGGGCAGCCAACTCCTACGAGCAGTACTTC
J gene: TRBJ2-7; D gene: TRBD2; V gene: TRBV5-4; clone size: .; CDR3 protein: CASATSGDTYEQYF; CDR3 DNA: TGTGCCAGCGCCACTAGCGGGGACACCTACGAGCAGTACTTC
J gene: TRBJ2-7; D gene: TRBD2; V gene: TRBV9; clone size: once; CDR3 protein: CASSAAGSGSSYEQYF; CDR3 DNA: TGTGCCAGCAGCGCAGCAGGGAGCGGGAGCTCCTACGAGCAGTACTTC
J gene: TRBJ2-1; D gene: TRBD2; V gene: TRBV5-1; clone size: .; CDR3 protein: CASTGGGLNEQFF; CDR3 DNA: TGCGCCAGCACCGGCGGGGGTCTCAATGAGCAGTTCTTC
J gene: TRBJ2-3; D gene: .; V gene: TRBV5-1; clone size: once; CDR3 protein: CASSSQSTDTQYF; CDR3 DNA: TGCGCCAGCAGCTCGCAAAGCACAGATACGCAGTATTTT
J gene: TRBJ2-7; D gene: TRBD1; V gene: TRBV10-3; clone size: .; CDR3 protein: CATGDRGRSDEQYF; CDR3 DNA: TGTGCCACCGGGGACAGGGGGCGTTCAGACGAGCAGTACTTC
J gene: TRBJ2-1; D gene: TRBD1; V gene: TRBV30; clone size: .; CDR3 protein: CAWDRVTRNNEQFF; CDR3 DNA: TGTGCCTGGGACAGGGTAACGCGGAACAATGAGCAGTTCTTC
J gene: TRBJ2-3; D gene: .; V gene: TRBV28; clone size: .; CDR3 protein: CASSLSVGYTDTQYF; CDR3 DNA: TGTGCCAGCAGTTTATCGGTCGGCTACACAGATACGCAGTATTTT
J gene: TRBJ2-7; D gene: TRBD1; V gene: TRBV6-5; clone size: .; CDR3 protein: CASSHRGSYEQYF; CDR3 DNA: TGTGCCAGCAGCCACAGGGGCTCCTACGAGCAGTACTTC
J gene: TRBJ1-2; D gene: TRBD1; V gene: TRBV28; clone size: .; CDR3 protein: CASSSRDRGYRPDYGYTF; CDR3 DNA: TGTGCCAGCAGTTCCCGGGACAGGGGATACCGCCCAGACTATGGCTACACCTTC
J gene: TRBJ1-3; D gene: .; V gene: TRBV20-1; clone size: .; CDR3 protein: CSARVANTIYF; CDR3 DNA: TGCAGTGCTAGGGTGGCAAACACCATATATTTT
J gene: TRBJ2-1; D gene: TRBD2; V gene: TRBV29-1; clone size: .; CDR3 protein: CSGGLAGARRKQFF; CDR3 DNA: TGCAGCGGCGGACTAGCGGGAGCCCGTAGGAAGCAGTTCTTC
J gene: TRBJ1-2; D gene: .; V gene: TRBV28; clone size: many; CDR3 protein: CASSLRLYGYTF; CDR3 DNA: TGTGCCAGCAGCCTGCGCCTCTATGGCTACACCTTC
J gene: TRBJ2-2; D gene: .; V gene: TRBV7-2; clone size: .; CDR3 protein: CASSLNRGTGELFF; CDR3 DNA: TGTGCCAGCAGCTTGAATCGAGGCACCGGGGAGCTGTTTTTT
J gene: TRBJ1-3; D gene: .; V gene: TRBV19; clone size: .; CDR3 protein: CASSNYRAFSGNTIYF; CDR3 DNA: TGTGCCAGTAGCAACTACAGGGCATTCTCTGGAAACACCATATATTTT
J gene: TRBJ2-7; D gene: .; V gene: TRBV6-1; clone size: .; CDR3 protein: CASSESGHYEEQYF; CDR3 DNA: TGTGCCAGCAGTGAATCAGGGCACTACGAAGAGCAGTACTTC
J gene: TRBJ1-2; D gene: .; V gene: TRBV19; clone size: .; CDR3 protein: CASTQEHRAKERGYTF; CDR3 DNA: TGTGCCAGTACCCAAGAACACAGGGCAAAGGAAAGGGGCTACACCTTC
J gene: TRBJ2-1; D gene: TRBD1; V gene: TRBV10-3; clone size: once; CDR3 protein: CAISESLGTGTGNNEQFF; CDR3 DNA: TGTGCCATCAGTGAGTCCTTGGGTACCGGGACAGGGAACAATGAGCAGTTCTTC